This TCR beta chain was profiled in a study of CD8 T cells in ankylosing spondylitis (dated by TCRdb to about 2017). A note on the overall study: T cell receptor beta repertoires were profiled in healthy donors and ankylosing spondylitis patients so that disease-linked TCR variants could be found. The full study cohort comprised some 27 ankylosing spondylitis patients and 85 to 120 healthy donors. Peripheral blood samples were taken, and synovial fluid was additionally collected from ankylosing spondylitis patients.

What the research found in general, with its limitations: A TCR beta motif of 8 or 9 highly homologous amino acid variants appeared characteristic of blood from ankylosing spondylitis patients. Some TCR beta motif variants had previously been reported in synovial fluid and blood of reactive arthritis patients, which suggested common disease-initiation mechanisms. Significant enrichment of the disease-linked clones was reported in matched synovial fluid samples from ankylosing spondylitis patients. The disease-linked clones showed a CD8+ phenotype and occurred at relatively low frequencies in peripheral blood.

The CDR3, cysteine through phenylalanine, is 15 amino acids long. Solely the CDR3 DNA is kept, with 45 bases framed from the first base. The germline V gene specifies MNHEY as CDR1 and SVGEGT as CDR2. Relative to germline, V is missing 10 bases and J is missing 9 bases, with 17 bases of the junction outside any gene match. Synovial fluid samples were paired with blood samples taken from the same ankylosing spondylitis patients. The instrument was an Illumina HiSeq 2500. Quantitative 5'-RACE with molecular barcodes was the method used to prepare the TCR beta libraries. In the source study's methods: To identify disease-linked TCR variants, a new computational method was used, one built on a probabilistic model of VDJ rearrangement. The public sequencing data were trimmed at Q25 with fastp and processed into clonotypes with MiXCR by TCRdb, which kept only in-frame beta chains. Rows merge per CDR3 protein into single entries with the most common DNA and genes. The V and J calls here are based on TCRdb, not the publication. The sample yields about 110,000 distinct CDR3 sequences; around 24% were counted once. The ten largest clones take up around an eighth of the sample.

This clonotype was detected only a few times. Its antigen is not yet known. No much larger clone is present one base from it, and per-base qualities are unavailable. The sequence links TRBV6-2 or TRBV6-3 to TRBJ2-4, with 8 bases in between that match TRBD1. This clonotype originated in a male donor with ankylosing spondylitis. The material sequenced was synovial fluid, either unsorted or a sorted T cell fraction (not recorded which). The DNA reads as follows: TGTGCCACGGCGGCCGGACAGGGAACTTTTGCCATTCAGTACTTC. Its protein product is CATAAGQGTFAIQYF.